These 22 T cell receptor beta chains share one sample of origin, sequenced in a study of blood T cell repertoires in COVID-19. TCRdb's table, derived via immunoSEQ multiplex PCR, lists solely in-frame clones and lacks some. The top ten clones hold just under 2% of a sample with 99,000 or so clones, 84% of them seen once. Sequenced input: peripheral blood. The source of these receptors is a man aged 65-85 years with active or convalescent COVID-19.

J is TRBJ2-4 and V is TRBV29-1, with D perhaps TRBD2 (5 bases). The ends were cut back, 4 bases at V and 0 bases at J, with 13 bases in the middle. Germline CDR1 reads SQVTM; CDR2 reads ANQGSEA. This CDR3 has 15 residues. For the CDR3, the DNA is TGCAGCGTTGTCGTGGCCGGGGTAGCCAAAAACATTCAGTACTTC. Protein sequence: CSVVVAGVAKNIQYF.

This rearrangement joins TRBV12-3 or TRBV12-4 to TRBJ2-7; D call uncertain. V was shortened by 3 bases and J by 6 bases, with 6 bases between the two germline ends. This CDR3 contains 11 residues. CDR3 protein: CASSFGSEQYF. CDR3 bases: TGTGCCAGCAGTTTCGGTAGCGAGCAGTACTTC.

The rearrangement joins TRBV28 to TRBJ1-3; 7 bases align to TRBD1. Germline values: CDR1 MDHEN, CDR2 SYDVKM. This CDR3 region has 15 residues. Losses at the gene ends were 4 bases for V and 2 bases for J; bases not matched to a gene: 5. The chain's CDR3 is CASSSTGVAGNTIYF. The CDR3 nucleotides read TGTGCCAGCAGTTCTACAGGGGTAGCTGGAAACACCATATATTTT.

The chain links TRBV6-5 to TRBJ2-1, with TRBD1 identical over 12 bases. V was pared by 9 bases and J by 2 bases, with 5 bases of the junction left unmatched. Germline V CDR1 and CDR2: MNHEY, SVGAGI. The CDR3 covers 15 residues. The CDR3 spells CASGTGGLPYNEQFF. CDR3 bases: TGTGCCAGTGGGACAGGGGGCCTCCCCTACAATGAGCAGTTCTTC.

This chain uses TRBV2 with TRBJ1-4; 9 bases match TRBD1. The CDR3 has 15 residues. Germline-derived CDR1 and CDR2 are SNHLY and FYNNEI. The ends lost 8 bases at V and 6 bases at J; junction bases unmatched: 10. CDR3 DNA: TGTGCCAGCGGACTCTCCGGGACAGGGTATGAAAAACTGTTTTTT. Translation: CASGLSGTGYEKLFF. The full variable domain, rest sourced from reference TRBV2 and TRBJ1-4, is EPEVTQTPSHQVTQMGQEVILRCVPISNHLYFYWYRQILGQKVEFLVSFYNNEISEKSEIFDDQFSVERPDGSNFTLKIRSTKLEDSAMYFCASGLSGTGYEKLFFGSGTQLSVL.

The V and J genes are TRBV28 and TRBJ1-1; a possible D gene is TRBD1 (6 bases). The CDR3 consists of 17 residues. CDR1 is MDHEN and CDR2 is SYDVKM in the germline V gene. Trimming left V 2 bases short and J 0 bases short, with 16 bases between. The chain's CDR3 is CASSLRGGEPMNTEAFF. In nucleotides, the CDR3 is TGTGCCAGCAGTTTACGGGGGGGCGAACCCATGAACACTGAAGCTTTCTTT.

This chain connects TRBV29-1 to TRBJ2-3; 9 bases agree with TRBD2. CDR1 is SQVTM, CDR2 ANQGSEA, per germline. CDR3 length: 13 residues. J was trimmed by 1 base and V by 7 bases; bases with no gene match: 3. CDR3 coding DNA: TGCAGCGGGGAGCGGGGGGGCACAGATACGCAGTATTTT. Protein product: CSGERGGTDTQYF.

The rearrangement uses TRBV5-1 and TRBJ2-1; 8 positions match TRBD1. This CDR3 has 16 residues. The J segment lost 9 bases and the V segment lost 0 bases, leaving 11 bases of the junction unmatched. Germline CDR1 reads SGHRS; CDR2 reads YFSETQ. The CDR3 DNA reads as TGCGCCAGCAGCTTGGGCCCGACAGGGGAAATTGGTGAGCAGTTCTTC. It translates to CASSLGPTGEIGEQFF.

There are a few counts of this clone. The gene calls are TRBV29-1 and TRBJ1-1, with TRBD1 as a possible D gene (6 bases). CDR3 length: 15 amino acids. The germline V gene encodes CDR1 SQVTM and CDR2 ANQGSEA. V lost 7 bases to trimming and J lost 3 bases, with 21 bases between them. The chain's CDR3 is CSARSGAGLDTEAFF. As DNA, the CDR3 is TGCAGCGCACGTTCAGGGGCAGGGCTAGACACTGAAGCTTTCTTT. Full variable domain (rest looked up from reference TRBV29-1 and TRBJ1-1): SAVISQKPSRDICQRGTSLTIQCQVDSQVTMMFWYRQQPGQSLTLIATANQGSEATYESGFVIDKFPISRPNLTFSTLTVSNMSPEDSSIYLCSARSGAGLDTEAFFGQGTRLTVV.

V is TRBV2 and J is TRBJ1-5; D is undetermined. CDR3 length equals 13 residues. Looked up from germline, CDR1 is SNHLY and CDR2 is FYNNEI. V was trimmed by 6 bases and J by 1 base, leaving 7 bases between them. CDR3 nucleotide sequence: TGTGCCAGCAGGCGGTCGAGCAATCAGCCCCAGCATTTT. Amino acid sequence: CASRRSSNQPQHF.

The chain carries TRBV2 and TRBJ1-2; 10 bases align to TRBD1. The CDR3 is 13 residues long. V lost 5 bases, J lost 7 bases, and 4 bases stayed unmatched. CDR1 and CDR2 from the germline V gene are SNHLY and FYNNEI. CDR3 loop: CASSRQGAGGYTF. DNA for the CDR3: TGTGCCAGCAGTCGACAGGGGGCAGGTGGCTACACCTTC.

V and J are TRBV19 and TRBJ1-1; D possibly corresponds to TRBD1 (6 bases). Trimming removed 4 bases from V and 0 bases from J, with 18 bases in between. The CDR3 extends over 17 amino acids. The germline gives CDR1 LNHDA, CDR2 SQIVND (reference sequence). In DNA form, the CDR3 reads TGTGCCAGTAGTAAACCCCCCTCTACAGGGTTGAACACTGAAGCTTTCTTT. Protein product: CASSKPPSTGLNTEAFF.

The chain recombines TRBV5-4 with TRBJ2-2, with D possibly TRBD1 on 6 matching bases. CDR1 is SGHNT, CDR2 YYREEE, per germline (reference sequence). The CDR3 contains 15 residues. V was pared by 4 bases and J by 4 bases, with 14 bases between. The CDR3 loop is CASSQSQGPTGELFF. Written as DNA, the CDR3 is TGTGCCAGCAGCCAGTCCCAGGGGCCCACCGGGGAGCTGTTTTTT.

The chain employs TRBV5-4 and TRBJ1-2; a possible D gene is TRBD1 (6 bases). There are 15 residues in the CDR3. Germline CDR1 SGHNT, CDR2 YYREEE (reference sequence). V was shortened by 3 bases and J by 2 bases, with 14 bases between the two germline ends. The CDR3 reads CASSSGGGANYGYTF. CDR3 bases: TGTGCCAGCAGCTCGGGCGGGGGCGCAAACTATGGCTACACCTTC.

V is TRBV7-2 and J is TRBJ1-1, with TRBD1 identical over 9 bases. The trim removed 2 bases at V and 1 base at J, leaving 5 bases unmatched. Looked up from germline, CDR1 is SGHTA and CDR2 is FQGNSA. The CDR3 has 16 amino acids. The CDR3: CASSLRQGDRNTEAFF. DNA of the CDR3: TGTGCCAGCAGCTTACGACAGGGGGATCGGAACACTGAAGCTTTCTTT.

For this clone: This specimen includes other DNA sequences encoding the same CDR3. This chain uses TRBV7-9 with TRBJ2-7; D is possibly TRBD1 (6 bases). Germline V gives CDR1 SEHNR, CDR2 FQNEAQ (reference sequence). Trimming removed 0 bases from V and 4 bases from J, with 7 bases in between. The CDR3 has 13 amino acids. CDR3 region: CASSLAGGYEQYF. In nucleotides, the CDR3 is TGTGCCAGCAGCTTAGCAGGGGGTTACGAGCAGTACTTC.

The chain uses TRBV1 and TRBJ2-3; the DNA was not used to check the table's D call, TRBD2. TRBV1 is tagged as a pseudogene. The CDR3 totals 14 residues. This chain's CDR3 is CTSSHCGVADTQYF. The CDR3 region has the DNA TGCACCAGCAGCCATTGCGGGGTGGCAGATACGCAGTATTTT.

This rearrangement joins TRBV5-1 to TRBJ1-2; the D gene is possibly TRBD1 (6 bases). CDR1 is SGHRS and CDR2 is YFSETQ in the germline V gene. The CDR3 covers 12 residues. V was trimmed by 6 bases and J by 1 base, leaving 7 bases between them. The CDR3 here is CASKQGNYGYTF. The CDR3, as DNA: TGCGCCAGCAAACAGGGTAACTATGGCTACACCTTC.

This clone was seen a single time. The V call is TRBV7-2, the J call TRBJ2-3; 8 positions match TRBD1. The germline V gene has CDR1 SGHTA and CDR2 FQGNSA. This CDR3 has 15 amino acids. J was trimmed by 6 bases and V by 2 bases; bases with no gene match: 7. The CDR3 DNA follows: TGTGCCAGCAGCTTATTAGGACAGGGCTTGGATACGCAGTATTTT. This gives the protein CASSLLGQGLDTQYF.

The chain links TRBV14 to TRBJ1-6; D remains ambiguous. The CDR3 has 14 residues. V gave up 1 base and J gave up 14 bases, with 15 bases separating them. Germline V gene lookup returns CDR1 SGHDN and CDR2 FVKESK. For the CDR3, the DNA is TGTGCCAGCAGCCAAGGGGGAGCTTCAGGTACCCTCCACTTT. Encoded protein: CASSQGGASGTLHF.

The chain recombines TRBV2 with TRBJ2-2; TRBD2 matches at 8 bases. CDR3 length: 16 residues. Germline CDR1 and CDR2: SNHLY and FYNNEI. The V segment lost 0 bases and the J segment 4 bases; nucleotides outside the gene matches: 4. CDR3 amino acids: CASSEAAGGLTGELFF. In nucleotides, the CDR3 is TGTGCCAGCAGTGAAGCGGCGGGGGGACTCACCGGGGAGCTGTTTTTT.

CDR3 coding DNA: TGTGCCAGCAGCCCTAAGCCCAGCGGGGGGGCCCGAGAGACCCAGTACTTC. Protein product: CASSPKPSGGARETQYF. The chain uses TRBV5-7 and TRBJ2-5, with 10 bases aligning to TRBD2. TRBV5-7 is known as an ORF, though its function is uncertain. Trimming cost V 4 bases and J 4 bases; bases outside gene matches: 13. The CDR3 spans 17 residues.